This T cell receptor (beta chain) was documented in a study of T cells in Graves' hyperthyroidism and ophthalmopathy. Study results and limitations: Most clonotypes expanded in thyroid above 0.001 were likewise present in blood.

The TCR beta CDR3 regions underwent amplification using RNA transcripts as the source. The HTBI set primed first-round TCR CDR3 RT-PCR. TCRdb re-called the multiplex PCR reads with MiXCR, one entry per CDR3 protein. The sample consists of around 500,000 distinct CDR3 sequences, around an eighth of them appearing once. The CDR3 spans 15 residues. Trimming removed 0 bases from V and 6 bases from J, with 14 bases in between. CDR1 is LGHDT and CDR2 is YNNKEL in the germline V gene (reference sequence). This clonotype was recorded at least ten times. No antigen is known for it. The V gene is TRBV3-1, the J gene TRBJ1-1, with D uncertain. This TCR derives from a woman aged 18-30 years with Graves' hyperthyroidism. The material sequenced was blood. The CDR3 nucleotides read TGTGCCAGCAGCCAAGAAAGGTGGTCTCTACCTGAAGCTTTCTTT. Its translation is CASSQERWSLPEAFF.